The clone carrying this TCR beta chain was recorded a few times. Its specificity is unknown. The data belong to a study of T cell responses to AZD1222 COVID-19 vaccine. General observations from the study: Donors skewed white British and female; clonal diversity was possibly underestimated.

Sequencing used immunoSEQ multiplex PCR; TCRdb keeps in-frame clones, though not all of them. The data hold about 45,000 clones, with 70% to 90% observed a single time. CDR1 is SEHNR, CDR2 FQNEAQ, per germline (reference sequence). This CDR3 comprises 14 residues. Unmatched junction bases numbered 3, after V lost 1 base and J lost 3 bases. This sequence joins TRBV7-9 and TRBJ2-7; 7 bases align to TRBD2. The sequencing used peripheral blood, collected 28 days after the second AZD1222 dose. The TCR sequence derives from an adult who received the AZD1222 COVID-19 vaccine. The CDR3 nucleotides read TGTGCCAGCAGCTTAGAGAGCGGGAACTACGAGCAGTACTTC. This sequence encodes CASSLESGNYEQYF.